This TCR beta chain stems from a study of OX40 agonist ivuxolimab in advanced cancers. About the study: The patients received ivuxolimab by intravenous route every 2 weeks at 0.01 to 10 mg/kg. Findings and caveats of the study: Compared with CD4+, CD8+ T cells on average had more expanded clones. The study did not work out the antigen specificity of the expanded peripheral T cells.

Germline V lookup: CDR1 LGHNT, CDR2 FRNRAP. CDR3 length: 15 residues. The V and J ends lost 9 bases and 4 bases respectively, with 19 bases between them. Profiled with immunoSEQ multiplex PCR; TCRdb holds only in-frame clones, not every one. The sample holds over 40,000 clones, almost 85% seen once. Notes on this clone: The antigen is unknown.

People who had autoimmune disease history or systemic immunosuppression were excluded. Specimen: CD4+ or CD8+ T cells sorted from blood, collected in a trial of the OX40 agonist ivuxolimab. The sequence was obtained from an adult with an advanced solid tumor such as melanoma, head and neck, liver or kidney cancer. The genes are TRBV12-5 and TRBJ1-5; no firm D call. The CDR3 DNA follows: TGTGCTAGCGGGGAGACCGGGTTCACGAATCAGCCCCAGCATTTT. It is translated as CASGETGFTNQPQHF.